The 18 T cell receptor beta chains in this list originate from one sample, sequenced in a study of T cells in Graves' hyperthyroidism and ophthalmopathy (dated by TCRdb to the late 2010s). Library creation used multiplex PCR. TCRdb lists the instrument as Illumina HiSeq 2000. Amplification of TCR beta CDR3 regions was carried out from RNA transcripts. A first-round RT-PCR of the TCR CDR3 used the HTBI primer set with the Qiagen OneStep RT-PCR kit. The public reads were reanalyzed by TCRdb: fastp trimming at Q25, MiXCR alignment, in-frame beta chains only. Rows are combined by CDR3 protein, so each entry shows the most common genes and DNA. This sample has fewer than 400,000 distinct CDR3 sequences in its table, and roughly 25% of those were observed once. Of the sample, 73% falls within the top ten clones. Sequencing input: blood. The receptors derive from a man aged 45-65 years with Graves' hyperthyroidism.

This clonotype has a handful of counts. The chain employs TRBV11-2 and TRBJ2-7, with TRBD2 matching 12 bases. This CDR3 region has 16 residues. Germline assignment: CDR1 SGHAT and CDR2 FQNNGV. J gave up 6 bases and V 1 base, and 7 bases lay outside the gene matches. The CDR3 sequence: CASSLAPTSGSTEQYF. The CDR3, as DNA: TGTGCCAGCAGCTTAGCCCCGACTAGCGGGAGCACCGAGCAGTACTTC.

A remark on this clonotype: Relative to the germline gene, one junction end is altered; a read error may explain this. The chain employs TRBV12-3 or TRBV12-4 and TRBJ1-1; 9 bases fit TRBD1. CDR3 size: 12 residues. CDR3 DNA: TGTGCCACCAGTTCGGGGACAGGGAAAGTTTTCTTT. Encoded protein: CATSSGTGKVFF.

This clonotype has only a few counts. The chain employs TRBV7-2 and TRBJ2-7; TRBD1 might be the D (5 bases). V shed 5 bases and J shed 2 bases, with 16 bases lying between them. Germline-derived CDR1 and CDR2 are SGHTA and FQGNSA. This CDR3 comprises 15 residues. In DNA, the CDR3 is TGTGCCAGCAGCCCTCTTCGCAGACAGACCTACGAGCAGTACTTC. It codes for CASSPLRRQTYEQYF.

The chain has TRBV9 and TRBJ2-3; no clear D. V was cut by 0 bases and J by 2 bases, with 10 bases left in between. In germline, CDR1 is SGDLS, CDR2 YYNGEE. The CDR3 length is 15 residues. The CDR3 protein is CASSVGQSHTDTQYF. CDR3 bases: TGTGCCAGCAGCGTAGGGCAGTCACACACAGATACGCAGTATTTT.

The V and J genes are TRBV9 and TRBJ2-3; D may match TRBD1 or TRBD2 (5 bases each). V dropped 3 bases and J dropped 0 bases, with 14 bases sitting between them. The CDR3 covers 16 residues. The germline gives CDR1 SGDLS, CDR2 YYNGEE. CDR3 coding DNA: TGTGCCAGCAGCGATCACGGGACCCCTAGCACAGATACGCAGTATTTT. It codes for CASSDHGTPSTDTQYF.

The chain is built from TRBV7-9 and TRBJ1-1; D is ambiguous. The CDR3 is made up of 12 amino acids. V shed 5 bases and J shed 5 bases, with 9 bases lying between them. Looked up from germline, CDR1 is SEHNR and CDR2 is FQNEAQ (reference sequence). The CDR3 is CASSPWTTEAFF. CDR3 coding DNA: TGTGCCAGCAGCCCGTGGACTACTGAAGCTTTCTTT.

This clonotype was seen a handful of times. The CDR3 DNA reads TGCAGCGTTGCCGTGGACACTTCCTACGAGCAGTACTTC. Its translation: CSVAVDTSYEQYF. The chain employs TRBV29-1 and TRBJ2-7, with D maybe TRBD1 (5 bases). Germline V lookup: CDR1 SQVTM, CDR2 ANQGSEA. Trimming took off 4 bases at V and 1 base at J, with 11 bases between the two ends. The CDR3 has 13 amino acids.

This clonotype was detected only a few times. The V gene is TRBV18, the J gene TRBJ2-1; possible D gene TRBD1, 6 bases. The V and J ends lost 3 bases and 6 bases respectively, with 12 bases between them. The CDR3 has 14 amino acids. Germline V gene lookup returns CDR1 KGHSH and CDR2 LQKENI. The CDR3 DNA follows: TGTGCCAGCTCACCGGGGACACGGTCCAATGAGCAGTTCTTC. As protein: CASSPGTRSNEQFF.

The table lists this clonotype with a few counts. V and J are TRBV7-9 and TRBJ2-3; D is undetermined. The CDR3 contains 12 residues. The V and J ends lost 5 bases and 7 bases respectively, with 10 bases between them. In germline, CDR1 is SEHNR, CDR2 FQNEAQ (reference sequence). The CDR3 here is CASSPDANTQYF. The CDR3 DNA reads as TGTGCCAGCAGCCCCGACGCTAATACGCAGTATTTT.

This clonotype is a singleton in its sample. The V call is TRBV3-1, the J call TRBJ2-7; TRBD1 might be the D (6 bases). This CDR3 is 13 amino acids long. Germline V gene data show CDR1 as LGHDT and CDR2 as YNNKEL (reference sequence). The V gene lost 6 bases and the J gene lost 4 bases, with 13 bases spanning the gap. The CDR3 nucleotides are TGTGCCAGCAGAAACAGGGTAGGGTACGAGCAGTACTTC. It encodes CASRNRVGYEQYF.

This chain links TRBV5-1 with TRBJ2-4, with D perhaps TRBD2 (5 bases). CDR1 is SGHRS, CDR2 YFSETQ, per germline. This CDR3 spans 14 amino acids. Trimming took 0 bases from V and 7 from J, leaving 11 bases between them. CDR3 loop: CASSLGGSLNIQYF. For the CDR3, the DNA is TGCGCCAGCAGCTTGGGTGGGAGTTTGAACATTCAGTACTTC. Variable domain in full (rest from reference TRBV5-1 and TRBJ2-4): KAGVTQTPRYLIKTRGQQVTLSCSPISGHRSVSWYQQTPGQGLQFLFEYFSETQRNKGNFPGRFSGRQFSNSRSEMNVSTLELGDSALYLCASSLGGSLNIQYFGAGTRLSVL.

This CDR3 is CASSSPRSGEETQYF. For the CDR3, the DNA is TGTGCCAGCAGTTCCCCTAGGAGCGGAGAAGAGACCCAGTACTTC. This rearrangement joins TRBV6-1 to TRBJ2-5, with D tentatively TRBD2 (5 bases). Germline CDR1 MNHNS, CDR2 SASEGT. With 5 bases removed from V and 3 bases from J, the gap between germline ends came to 16 bases. This CDR3 comprises 15 residues.

This clonotype was recorded at least ten times. The chain employs TRBV27 and TRBJ2-3; 7 bases align to TRBD2. This CDR3 spans 14 amino acids. Germline V gene lookup returns CDR1 MNHEY and CDR2 SMNVEV (reference sequence). The V and J ends lost 2 bases and 4 bases, in that order; junction bases with no gene match: 3. The CDR3 bases are TGTGCCAGCAGTTTAGCAGGGAGGGCAGATACGCAGTATTTT. Residues: CASSLAGRADTQYF.

The chain links TRBV27 to TRBJ2-1, with no clear D. CDR3 length: 14 residues. Per germline, CDR1 MNHEY and CDR2 SMNVEV (reference sequence). The germline V and J ends were trimmed by 6 bases and 8 bases, with 17 bases remaining between them. CDR3 in amino acids: CASRTDLSGYEQFF. The CDR3 DNA sequence: TGTGCCAGCAGAACGGACCTTAGTGGCTATGAGCAGTTCTTC.

The chain employs TRBV20-1 and TRBJ2-1; D uncertain. The germline V gene has CDR1 DFQATT and CDR2 SNEGSKA (reference sequence). V shed 4 bases and J shed 4 bases, with 11 bases lying between them. The CDR3 covers 13 residues. In DNA, the CDR3 is TGCAGTGCTATTCTGGCGGAGTACAATGAGCAGTTCTTC. Amino acid sequence: CSAILAEYNEQFF.

The gene calls are TRBV4-1 and TRBJ2-2; D gene uncertain. CDR3 length: 8 amino acids. The germline CDR1 and CDR2 sequences are MGHRA and YSYEKL. The chain's CDR3 is CGAGELFF. As DNA, the CDR3 is TGCGGTGCCGGGGAGCTGTTTTTT.

CDR3 region: CASSSPQGLTTDTQYF. CDR3 coding DNA: TGTGCCAGCAGTTCCCCCCAAGGGTTGACCACAGATACGCAGTATTTT. The genes are TRBV6-1 and TRBJ2-3; D gene uncertain. CDR3 length equals 16 residues. The V gene's germline CDR1 is MNHNS and CDR2 SASEGT. The V end lost 5 bases, the J end lost 2 bases, and 17 bases lay between the germline ends.

The chain employs TRBV20-1 and TRBJ2-3, with D possibly being TRBD2 (6 bases). Germline assignment: CDR1 DFQATT and CDR2 SNEGSKA (reference sequence). The CDR3 extends over 13 amino acids. With 1 base removed from V and 6 bases from J, the gap between germline ends came to 11 bases. The CDR3 region is CSARVTGVDTQYF. Written as DNA, the CDR3 is TGCAGTGCTAGAGTCACGGGAGTCGATACGCAGTATTTT.